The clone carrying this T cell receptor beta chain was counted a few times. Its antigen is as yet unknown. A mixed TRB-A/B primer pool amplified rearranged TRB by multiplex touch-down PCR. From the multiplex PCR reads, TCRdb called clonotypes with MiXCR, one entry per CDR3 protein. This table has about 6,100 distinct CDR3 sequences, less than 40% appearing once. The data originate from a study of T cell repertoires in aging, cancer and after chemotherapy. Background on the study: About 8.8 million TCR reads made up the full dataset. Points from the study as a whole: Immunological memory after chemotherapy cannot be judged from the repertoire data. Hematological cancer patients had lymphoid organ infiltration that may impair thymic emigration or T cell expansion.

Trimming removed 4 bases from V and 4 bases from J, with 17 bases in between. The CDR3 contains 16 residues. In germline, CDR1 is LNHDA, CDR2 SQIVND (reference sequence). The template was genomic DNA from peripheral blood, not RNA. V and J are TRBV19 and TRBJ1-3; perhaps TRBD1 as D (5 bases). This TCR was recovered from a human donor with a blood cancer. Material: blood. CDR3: CASSTDKESFGNTIYF. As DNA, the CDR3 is TGTGCCAGTAGTACGGACAAAGAAAGTTTCGGAAACACCATATATTTT.